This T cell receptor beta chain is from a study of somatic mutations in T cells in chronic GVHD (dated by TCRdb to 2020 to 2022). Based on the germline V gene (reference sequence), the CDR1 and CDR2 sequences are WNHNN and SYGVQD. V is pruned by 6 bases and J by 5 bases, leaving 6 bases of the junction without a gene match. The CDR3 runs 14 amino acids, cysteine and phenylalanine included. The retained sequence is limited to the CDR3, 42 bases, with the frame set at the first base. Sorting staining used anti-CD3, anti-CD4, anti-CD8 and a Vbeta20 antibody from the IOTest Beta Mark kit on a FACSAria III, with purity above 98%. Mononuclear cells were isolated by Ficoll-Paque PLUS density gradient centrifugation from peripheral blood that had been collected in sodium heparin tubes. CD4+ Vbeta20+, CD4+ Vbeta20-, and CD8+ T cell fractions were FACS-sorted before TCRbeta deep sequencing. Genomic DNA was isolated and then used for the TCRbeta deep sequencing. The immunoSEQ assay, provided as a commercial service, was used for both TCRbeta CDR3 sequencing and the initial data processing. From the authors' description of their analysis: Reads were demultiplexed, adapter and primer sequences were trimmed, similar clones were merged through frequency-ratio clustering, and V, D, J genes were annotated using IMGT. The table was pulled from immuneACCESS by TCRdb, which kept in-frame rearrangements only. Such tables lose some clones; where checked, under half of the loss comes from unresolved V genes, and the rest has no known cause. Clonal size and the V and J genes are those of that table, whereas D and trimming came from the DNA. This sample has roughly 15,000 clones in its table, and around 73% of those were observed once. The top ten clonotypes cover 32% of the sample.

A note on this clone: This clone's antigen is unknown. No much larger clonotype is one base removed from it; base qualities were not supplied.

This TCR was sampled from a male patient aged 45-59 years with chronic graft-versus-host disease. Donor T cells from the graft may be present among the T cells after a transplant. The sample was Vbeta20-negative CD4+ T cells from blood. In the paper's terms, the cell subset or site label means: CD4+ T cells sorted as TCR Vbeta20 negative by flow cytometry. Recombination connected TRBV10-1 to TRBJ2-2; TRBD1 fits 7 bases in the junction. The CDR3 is CASRAGGPTGELFF. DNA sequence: TGCGCCAGCAGGGCAGGGGGTCCAACCGGGGAGCTGTTTTTT.